These 10 T cell receptor beta chains were sequenced from one sample in a study of blood T cell repertoires in COVID-19. The method was immunoSEQ multiplex PCR; TCRdb's version includes in-frame clones alone and lacks a portion of them. The data contain roughly 210,000 clones, around 87% of them singletons. Sequencing input: PBMCs or T cells enriched from blood (not recorded which). All receptors derive from a man aged 25 to 40 in a cohort exposed to, infected with or recovered from COVID-19 (not recorded which).

The rearrangement links TRBV19 to TRBJ2-7; 7 nucleotides align to TRBD2. The ends lost 4 bases at V and 2 bases at J; junction bases unmatched: 5. CDR1 and CDR2 from the germline V gene are LNHDA and SQIVND (reference sequence). The CDR3 spans 14 residues. CDR3: CASSTSSGTYEQYF. The CDR3 DNA follows: TGTGCCAGTAGTACATCTAGCGGAACCTACGAGCAGTACTTC.

The rearrangement joins TRBV11-1 to TRBJ2-7; tentatively, D is TRBD2 (5 bases). The CDR3 runs 15 residues. Germline V CDR1 and CDR2: SGHAT, FQDESV (reference sequence). Trimming shortened V by 2 bases and J by 4 bases, and 15 bases separated the two germline ends. CDR3 DNA: TGTGCCAGCAGCTTACAGGACTCTAGCATTTACGAGCAGTACTTC. Amino acids: CASSLQDSSIYEQYF. Full variable domain (missing parts from reference TRBV11-1 and TRBJ2-7): EAEVAQSPRYKITEKSQAVAFWCDPISGHATLYWYRQILGQGPELLVQFQDESVVDDSQLPKDRFSAERLKGVDSTLKIQPAELGDSAMYLCASSLQDSSIYEQYFGPGTRLTVT.

The chain carries TRBV21-1 and TRBJ2-3; the D call TRBD2 from the table was never checked on the DNA. TRBV21-1 is flagged as a pseudogene. The CDR3 runs to 18 residues. CDR3 amino acids: CASTTVGGLAGVADTQYF. CDR3 DNA sequence: TGTGCCAGCACCACCGTGGGGGGACTAGCGGGAGTGGCAGATACGCAGTATTTT.

The chain carries TRBV7-8 and TRBJ2-7, with D possibly being TRBD2 (5 bases). Deletions cut 2 bases from V and 1 base from J, with 9 bases between. CDR3 size: 14 residues. Per the germline V gene, CDR1 is SGHVS and CDR2 is FQNEAQ. CDR3 sequence: CASSLRGLSYEQYF. As DNA, the CDR3 is TGTGCCAGCAGCTTACGGGGTCTTTCCTACGAGCAGTACTTC.

This chain uses TRBV9 with TRBJ2-1, with D maybe TRBD2 (6 bases). From germline, CDR1 is SGDLS and CDR2 YYNGEE. Trimming cost V 0 bases and J 0 bases, with 13 bases left between them. The length of the CDR3 is 17 residues. CDR3 bases: TGTGCCAGCAGCGTAGCTCCAGCGGGCCTCTCCTACAATGAGCAGTTCTTC. Translation: CASSVAPAGLSYNEQFF.

The chain couples TRBV6-5 to TRBJ1-1; 9 positions match TRBD1. The germline CDR1 and CDR2 sequences are MNHEY and SVGAGI. The CDR3 runs 15 residues. V lost 6 bases to trimming and J lost 1 base; unmatched junction nucleotides: 6. This CDR3 reads CASRNGDRANTEAFF. In nucleotides, the CDR3 is TGTGCCAGCAGAAATGGGGACAGGGCGAACACTGAAGCTTTCTTT.

This clone was recorded a few times. The chain is built from TRBV15 and TRBJ1-4, with D maybe TRBD1 (5 bases). The V and J ends lost 9 bases and 5 bases respectively, with 10 bases between them. The CDR3 consists of 12 residues. Germline V gene data show CDR1 as LNHNV and CDR2 as YYDKDF (reference sequence). The CDR3 sequence is CATQTENEKLFF. CDR3 coding DNA: TGTGCCACTCAGACAGAAAATGAAAAACTGTTTTTT.

In its sample, this clone was seen once. The chain recombines TRBV27 with TRBJ2-2; no clear D. Trimming took off 5 bases at V and 5 bases at J, with 6 bases between the two ends. The CDR3 runs to 12 residues. Germline CDR1 is MNHEY and CDR2 is SMNVEV (reference sequence). The CDR3 DNA reads as TGTGCCAGCAGTATGTATACCGGGGAGCTGTTTTTT. Translation: CASSMYTGELFF.

CDR3 coding DNA: TGTGCCATCAGTGGGACAGGGGGGACGAACACCGGGGAGCTGTTTTTT. Translating gives CAISGTGGTNTGELFF. The chain carries TRBV10-3 and TRBJ2-2; 10 bases are shared with TRBD1. Germline values: CDR1 ENHRY, CDR2 SYGVKD. The V and J ends lost 4 bases and 0 bases, in that order; junction bases with no gene match: 2. The CDR3 covers 16 residues.

The chain uses TRBV24-1 and TRBJ2-1; 7 nucleotides align to TRBD2. Unmatched junction bases numbered 7, after V lost 9 bases and J lost 0 bases. This CDR3 is 15 amino acids long. The germline CDR1 and CDR2 sequences are KGHDR and SFDVKD. The CDR3 nucleotides are TGTGCCACCGAACAAAGCGGGACCTCCTACAATGAGCAGTTCTTC. Amino acids: CATEQSGTSYNEQFF.